These 11 T cell receptor beta chains originate from one sample sequenced in a study of control samples from healthy donors and cancer patients. Sequencing was performed with immunoSEQ multiplex PCR; in TCRdb, only in-frame clones are kept and a portion is missing. The repertoire holds about 180,000 clones, with 90% to 95% as singletons. The sequencing input was blood. The receptors were sampled from a woman aged 18-35 years in good health.

The chain carries TRBV3-1 (or the pseudogene TRBV3-2) and TRBJ2-1, with D possibly being TRBD2 (5 bases). The ends were cut back, 1 base at V and 5 bases at J, with 9 bases in the middle. Germline CDR1 is LGHDT and CDR2 is YNNKEL (reference sequence). The CDR3 extends over 14 amino acids. Written as DNA, the CDR3 is TGTGCCAGCAGCCAAGTATCGGGGAACAATGAGCAGTTCTTC. This codes for CASSQVSGNNEQFF.

The rearrangement uses TRBV5-1 and TRBJ2-3; D is undetermined. This CDR3 comprises 15 residues. The V end was cut by 2 bases, the J end by 2 bases, with 12 bases between. CDR1 SGHRS and CDR2 YFSETQ come from the germline V gene. CDR3: CASSLMLLPTDTQYF. In DNA form, the CDR3 reads TGCGCCAGCAGCTTAATGCTCCTACCCACAGATACGCAGTATTTT. Using reference TRBV5-1 and TRBJ2-3 for the parts outside the CDR3, the full variable domain is KAGVTQTPRYLIKTRGQQVTLSCSPISGHRSVSWYQQTPGQGLQFLFEYFSETQRNKGNFPGRFSGRQFSNSRSEMNVSTLELGDSALYLCASSLMLLPTDTQYFGPGTRLTVL.

This chain uses TRBV5-4 with TRBJ2-7; 7 nucleotides agree with TRBD1. Germline lookup yields CDR1 SGHNT and CDR2 YYREEE (reference sequence). With V trimmed by 4 bases and J by 3 bases, 10 bases remained unmatched. The CDR3 sequence is 15 residues long. CDR3 amino acids: CASSPDRARIYEQYF. The CDR3 nucleotides are TGTGCCAGCAGCCCAGACAGGGCACGAATCTACGAGCAGTACTTC. Together with reference TRBV5-4 and TRBJ2-7, the CDR3 gives the full variable domain: ETGVTQSPTHLIKTRGQQVTLRCSSQSGHNTVSWYQQALGQGPQFIFQYYREEENGRGNFPPRFSGLQFPNYSSELNVNALELDDSALYLCASSPDRARIYEQYFGPGTRLTVT.

The chain combines TRBV11-3 with TRBJ1-3; TRBD1 matches 7 bases. Germline loops: CDR1 SGHNT, CDR2 YENEEA. V gave up 2 bases and J gave up 2 bases; unmatched junction bases: 3. The CDR3 sequence is 15 residues long. The CDR3 reads CASSLSGTAGNTIYF. CDR3 bases: TGTGCCAGCAGCTTATCCGGGACAGCTGGAAACACCATATATTTT.

This chain connects TRBV9 to TRBJ1-1, with a tentative D call TRBD1 (6 bases). The V and J ends lost 0 bases and 2 bases respectively, with 11 bases between them. Per the germline V gene, CDR1 is SGDLS and CDR2 is YYNGEE. The CDR3 has 15 amino acids. CDR3 protein: CASSVVWGHNTEAFF. The CDR3 region has the DNA TGTGCCAGCAGCGTAGTGTGGGGGCATAACACTGAAGCTTTCTTT.

The chain links TRBV29-1 to TRBJ2-5, with D unclear. The CDR3 is 12 residues long. CDR1 SQVTM and CDR2 ANQGSEA come from the germline V gene. The V end lost 5 bases, the J end lost 5 bases, and 12 bases lay between the germline ends. The CDR3 reads CSVQSDPETQYF. Written as DNA, the CDR3 is TGCAGCGTTCAGTCGGATCCGGAGACCCAGTACTTC. The complete variable domain, with remaining parts taken from reference TRBV29-1 and TRBJ2-5, reads SAVISQKPSRDICQRGTSLTIQCQVDSQVTMMFWYRQQPGQSLTLIATANQGSEATYESGFVIDKFPISRPNLTFSTLTVSNMSPEDSSIYLCSVQSDPETQYFGPGTRLLVL.

This chain links TRBV28 with TRBJ1-1; D gene uncertain. The length of the CDR3 is 15 residues. Between the trimmed V and J ends, which lost 8 bases and 1 base, there was a span of 17 bases. Germline CDR1 reads MDHEN; CDR2 reads SYDVKM. The CDR3 reads CASGYSDRENTEAFF. The DNA for the CDR3 is TGTGCCAGCGGCTACTCGGACCGGGAGAACACTGAAGCTTTCTTT.

This sequence joins TRBV12-3 or TRBV12-4 and TRBJ1-5; D gene ambiguous. This CDR3 contains 13 residues. Trimming removed 5 bases at V and 7 bases at J, with 12 bases between. CDR3 coding DNA: TGTGCCAGCAGTAAACAGCCCACGCAGCCCCAGCATTTT. Amino acids: CASSKQPTQPQHF.

This sequence joins TRBV19 and TRBJ1-1; no clear D gene. The CDR3 has 17 amino acids. Trimming pared 5 bases from V and 0 bases from J, leaving 19 bases between. Germline CDR1 and CDR2: LNHDA and SQIVND (reference sequence). The CDR3 DNA reads TGTGCCAGTAGTTCGACACGGTGGAAGTTGATGAACACTGAAGCTTTCTTT. This translates into CASSSTRWKLMNTEAFF.

The chain couples TRBV3-1 (or the pseudogene TRBV3-2) to TRBJ1-6, with TRBD1 as a possible D gene (5 bases). V was cut by 1 base and J by 10 bases, with 14 bases left in between. This CDR3 has 15 amino acids. CDR1 and CDR2 from the germline V gene are LGHDT and YNNKEL (reference sequence). The CDR3, as DNA: TGTGCCAGCAGCCAAGTGGGGCAGGGTGTCTCACCCCTCCACTTT. It yields the protein CASSQVGQGVSPLHF.

The chain links TRBV3-1 (or the pseudogene TRBV3-2) to TRBJ1-3; D is undetermined. The germline V and J ends were trimmed by 5 bases and 0 bases, with 8 bases remaining between them. Germline V lookup: CDR1 LGHDT, CDR2 YNNKEL (reference sequence). The CDR3 spans 14 residues. The CDR3 sequence is CASSFTASGNTIYF. In DNA form, the CDR3 reads TGTGCCAGCAGCTTTACAGCCTCTGGAAACACCATATATTTT.